This TCR beta chain was observed in a study of blood T cells in healthy people across ages. Study-wide results and caveats: The recorded TCR beta diversity per million T cells decreased in a roughly linear manner with age.

A second PCR of about 7 to 12 cycles used a sample-barcoded 5' primer and a J-beta primer mix. TCRdb processed the 5' RACE reads anew with MiXCR; each CDR3 protein has one entry. The sample includes around 780,000 distinct CDR3 sequences, under 30% of them seen just once. Comment on this clonotype: The antigen remains undetermined.

Germline values: CDR1 SGHTA, CDR2 FQGTGA. The CDR3 covers 9 residues. V was clipped by 4 bases and J by 10 bases, with 3 bases between them. Another study also made use of these data, one on T cells of mothers and their children. That study adds: Extraction yielded RNA that went, in full, into cDNA synthesis at around 1.4 ug per 15 ul.

The chain carries TRBV7-3 and TRBJ2-3; D gene ambiguous. The source material was blood. The sequence was obtained from a boy between 10 and 17 years old in good health. CDR3 sequence (DNA): TGTGCCAGCAGCTGCCCGCAGTATTTT. Translated, it gives CASSCPQYF. The full variable domain, rest sourced from reference TRBV7-3 and TRBJ2-3, is GAGVSQTPSNKVTEKGKYVELRCDPISGHTALYWYRQSLGQGPEFLIYFQGTGAADDSGLPNDRFFAVRPEGSVSTLKIQRTERGDSAVYLCASSCPQYFGPGTRLTVL.